Included here is one T cell receptor beta chain sequence, with context. Its antigen remains unidentified. The sample belongs to a study of T cells in localized non-small cell lung cancer. The study, taken as a whole, reports: A median of roughly 57 clones ranked among the top 100 in tumor appeared in adjacent lung. Uninvolved adjacent lung showed peak T cell clonality, exceeding tumor. Heterogeneity stays possible, as sequencing covered only one tumor region.

CDR1 MNHEY and CDR2 SMNVEV come from the germline V gene (reference sequence). CDR3 size: 13 residues. V lost 5 bases to trimming and J lost 5 bases, with 12 bases between them. The repertoire was sequenced with immunoSEQ multiplex PCR; TCRdb's copy has only in-frame clones and lacks some. The profile shows 15,000 to 20,000 clones, 75% to 90% of them singletons. This sample comprised peripheral blood, obtained before any cancer treatment. This chain joins TRBV27 and TRBJ2-5; a weak D match, TRBD1 (5 bases). The clonotype originates from an older male donor with stage II squamous cell lung carcinoma. The CDR3 protein is CASSPGIWETQYF. Here the CDR3 DNA reads TGTGCCAGCAGTCCAGGGATCTGGGAGACCCAGTACTTC.